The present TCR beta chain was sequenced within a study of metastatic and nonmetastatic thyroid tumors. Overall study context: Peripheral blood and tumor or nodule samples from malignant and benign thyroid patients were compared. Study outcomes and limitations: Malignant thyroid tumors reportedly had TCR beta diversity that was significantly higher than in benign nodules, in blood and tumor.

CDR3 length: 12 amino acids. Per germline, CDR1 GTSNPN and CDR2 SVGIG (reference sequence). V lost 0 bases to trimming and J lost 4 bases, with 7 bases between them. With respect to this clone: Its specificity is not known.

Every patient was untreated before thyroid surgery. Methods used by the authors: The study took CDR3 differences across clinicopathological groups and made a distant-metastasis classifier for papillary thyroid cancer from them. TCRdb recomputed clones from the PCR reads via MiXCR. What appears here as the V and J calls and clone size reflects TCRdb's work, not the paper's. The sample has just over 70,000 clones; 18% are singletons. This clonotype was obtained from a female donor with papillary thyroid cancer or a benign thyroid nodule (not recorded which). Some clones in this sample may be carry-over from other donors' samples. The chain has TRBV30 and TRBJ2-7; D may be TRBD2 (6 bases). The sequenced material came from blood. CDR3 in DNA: TGTGCCTGGAGTGTACGGGAGTACGAGCAGTACTTC. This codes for CAWSVREYEQYF.